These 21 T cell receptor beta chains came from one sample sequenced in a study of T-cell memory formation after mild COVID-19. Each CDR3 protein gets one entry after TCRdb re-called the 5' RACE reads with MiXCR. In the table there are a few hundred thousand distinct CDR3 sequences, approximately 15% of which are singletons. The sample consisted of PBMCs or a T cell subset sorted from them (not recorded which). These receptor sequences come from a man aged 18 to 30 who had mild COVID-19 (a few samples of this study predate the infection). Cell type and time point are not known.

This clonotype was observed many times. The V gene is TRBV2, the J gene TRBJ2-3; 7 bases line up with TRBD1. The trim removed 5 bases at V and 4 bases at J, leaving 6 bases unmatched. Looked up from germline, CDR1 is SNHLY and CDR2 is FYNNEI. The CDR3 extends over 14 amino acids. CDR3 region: CASSSQGRSDTQYF. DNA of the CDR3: TGTGCCAGCAGTTCACAGGGGAGATCAGATACGCAGTATTTT.

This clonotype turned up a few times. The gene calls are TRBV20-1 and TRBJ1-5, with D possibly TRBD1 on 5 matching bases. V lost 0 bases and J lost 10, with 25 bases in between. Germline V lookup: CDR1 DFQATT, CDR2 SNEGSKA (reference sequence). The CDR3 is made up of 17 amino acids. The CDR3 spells CSARDGDGAGRSRPQHF. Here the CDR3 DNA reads TGCAGTGCTAGAGATGGGGACGGGGCGGGACGGTCCCGTCCCCAGCATTTT.

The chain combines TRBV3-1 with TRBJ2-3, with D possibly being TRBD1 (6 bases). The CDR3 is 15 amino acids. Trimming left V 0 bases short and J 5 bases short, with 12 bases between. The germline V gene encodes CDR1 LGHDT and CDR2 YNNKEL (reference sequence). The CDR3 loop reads CASSQDLGGRDTQYF. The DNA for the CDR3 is TGTGCCAGCAGCCAAGATCTAGGGGGTAGAGATACGCAGTATTTT.

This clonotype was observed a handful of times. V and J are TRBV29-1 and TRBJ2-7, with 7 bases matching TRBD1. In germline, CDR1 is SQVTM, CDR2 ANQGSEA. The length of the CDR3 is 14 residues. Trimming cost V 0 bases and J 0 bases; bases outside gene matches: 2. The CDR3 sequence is CSVEDAGGSYEQYF. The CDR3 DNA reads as TGCAGCGTTGAAGATGCAGGGGGCTCCTACGAGCAGTACTTC.

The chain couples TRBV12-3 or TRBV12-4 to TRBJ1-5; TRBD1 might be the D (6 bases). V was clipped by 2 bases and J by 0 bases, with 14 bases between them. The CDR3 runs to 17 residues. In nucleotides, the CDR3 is TGTGCCAGCAGTTTATGGGGGCTGGGGGCTAGCAATCAGCCCCAGCATTTT. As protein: CASSLWGLGASNQPQHF.

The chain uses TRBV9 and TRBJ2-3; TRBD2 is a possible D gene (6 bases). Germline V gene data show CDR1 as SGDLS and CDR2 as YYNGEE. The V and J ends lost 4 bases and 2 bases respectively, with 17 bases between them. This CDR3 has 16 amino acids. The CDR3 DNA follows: TGTGCCAGCAGCCCTTGGGACTCCCTTTTCACAGATACGCAGTATTTT. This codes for CASSPWDSLFTDTQYF.

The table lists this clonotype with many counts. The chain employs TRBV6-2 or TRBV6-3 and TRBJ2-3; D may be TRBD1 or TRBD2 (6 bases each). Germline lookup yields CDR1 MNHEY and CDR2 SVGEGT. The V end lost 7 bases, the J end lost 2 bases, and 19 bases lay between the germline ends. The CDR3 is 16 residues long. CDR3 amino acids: CASTKGGRTSTDTQYF. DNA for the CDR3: TGTGCCAGCACCAAGGGGGGCAGAACGTCCACAGATACGCAGTATTTT.

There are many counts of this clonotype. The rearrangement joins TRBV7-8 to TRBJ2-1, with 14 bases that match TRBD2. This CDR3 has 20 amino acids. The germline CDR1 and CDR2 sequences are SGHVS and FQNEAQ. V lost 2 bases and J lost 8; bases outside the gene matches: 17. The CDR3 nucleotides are TGTGCCAGCAGCTTACCACGGACAAGACTAGCGGGGGGGCGGATAGATGAGCAGTTCTTC. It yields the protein CASSLPRTRLAGGRIDEQFF.

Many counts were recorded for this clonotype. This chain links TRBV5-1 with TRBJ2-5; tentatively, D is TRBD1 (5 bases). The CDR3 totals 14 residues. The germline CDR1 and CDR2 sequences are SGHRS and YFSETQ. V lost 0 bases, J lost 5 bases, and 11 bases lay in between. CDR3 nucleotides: TGCGCCAGCAGCTTGGAGCAGGGAAGGGAGACCCAGTACTTC. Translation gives CASSLEQGRETQYF.

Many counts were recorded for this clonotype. CDR3 in amino acids: CASSQGYQESYEQYF. The CDR3 bases are TGCGCCAGCAGCCAAGGCTATCAGGAGAGCTACGAGCAGTACTTC. The chain is built from TRBV4-3 and TRBJ2-7; no clear D gene. In germline, CDR1 is LGHNA, CDR2 YSLEER. This CDR3 region has 15 residues. V was clipped by 1 base and J by 3 bases, with 13 bases between them.

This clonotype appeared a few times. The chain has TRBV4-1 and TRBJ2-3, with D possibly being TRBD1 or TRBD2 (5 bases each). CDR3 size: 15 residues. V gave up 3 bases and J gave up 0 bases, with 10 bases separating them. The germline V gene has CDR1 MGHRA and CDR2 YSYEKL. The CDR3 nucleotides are TGCGCCAGCAGCCAGCCGGGACCGAGCACAGATACGCAGTATTTT. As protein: CASSQPGPSTDTQYF.

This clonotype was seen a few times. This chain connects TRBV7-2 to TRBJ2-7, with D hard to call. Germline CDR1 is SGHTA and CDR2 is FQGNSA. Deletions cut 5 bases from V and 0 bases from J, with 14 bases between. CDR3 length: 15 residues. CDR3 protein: CASSPLLGISYEQYF. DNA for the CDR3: TGTGCCAGCAGCCCTCTCCTTGGAATCTCCTACGAGCAGTACTTC.

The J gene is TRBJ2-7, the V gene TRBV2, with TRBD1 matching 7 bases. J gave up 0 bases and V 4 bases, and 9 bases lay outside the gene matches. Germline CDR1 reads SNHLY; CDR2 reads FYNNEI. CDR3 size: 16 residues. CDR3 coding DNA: TGTGCCAGCAGTGGCTCACTAAACAGGGGCTCCTACGAGCAGTACGTC. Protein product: CASSGSLNRGSYEQYV.

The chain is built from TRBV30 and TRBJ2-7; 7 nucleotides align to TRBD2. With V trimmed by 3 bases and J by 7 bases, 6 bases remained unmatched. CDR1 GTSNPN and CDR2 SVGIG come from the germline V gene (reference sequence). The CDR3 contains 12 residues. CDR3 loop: CAWSLAVGEQYF. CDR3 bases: TGTGCCTGGAGCCTAGCGGTTGGTGAGCAGTACTTC. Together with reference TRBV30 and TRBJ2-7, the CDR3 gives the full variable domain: SQTIHQWPATLVQPVGSPLSLECTVEGTSNPNLYWYRQAAGRGLQLLFYSVGIGQISSEVPQNLSASRPQDRQFILSSKKLLLSDSGFYLCAWSLAVGEQYFGPGTRLTVT.

CDR3 sequence: CASSPYGGLQETQYF. The CDR3 nucleotides are TGTGCCAGTAGTCCCTACGGGGGGCTCCAAGAGACCCAGTACTTC. The chain is built from TRBV19 and TRBJ2-5, with D tentatively TRBD2 (7 bases). The CDR3 totals 15 residues. Trimming took off 5 bases at V and 1 base at J, with 14 bases between the two ends. Germline assignment: CDR1 LNHDA and CDR2 SQIVND (reference sequence).

The CDR3 region is CASGVTGGVGYTF. The CDR3 DNA reads TGTGCTAGTGGTGTGACAGGGGGGGTTGGCTACACCTTC. The chain carries TRBV12-5 and TRBJ1-2; 9 positions match TRBD1. CDR3 length equals 13 residues. Germline V lookup: CDR1 LGHNT, CDR2 FRNRAP. Trimming removed 5 bases from V and 7 bases from J; junction bases left unmatched: 5.

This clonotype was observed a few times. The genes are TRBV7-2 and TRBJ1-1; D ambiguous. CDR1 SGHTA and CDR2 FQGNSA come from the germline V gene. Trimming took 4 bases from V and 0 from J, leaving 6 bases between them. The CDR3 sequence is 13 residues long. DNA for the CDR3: TGTGCCAGCAGCTCCTGGGTGAACACTGAAGCTTTCTTT. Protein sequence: CASSSWVNTEAFF.

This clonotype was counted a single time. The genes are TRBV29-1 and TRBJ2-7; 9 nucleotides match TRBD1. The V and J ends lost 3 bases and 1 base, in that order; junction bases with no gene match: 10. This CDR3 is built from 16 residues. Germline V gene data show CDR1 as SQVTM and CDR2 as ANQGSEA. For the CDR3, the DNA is TGCAGCGTTGAGGGGACAGGGCCTAGAGGTTCCTACGAGCAGTACTTC. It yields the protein CSVEGTGPRGSYEQYF.

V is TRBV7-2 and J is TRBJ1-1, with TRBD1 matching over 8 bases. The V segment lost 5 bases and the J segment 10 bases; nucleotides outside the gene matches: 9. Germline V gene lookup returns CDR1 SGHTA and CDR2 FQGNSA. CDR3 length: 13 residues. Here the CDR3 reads CASSRNLDRGAFF. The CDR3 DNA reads TGTGCCAGCAGCCGCAATCTCGACAGGGGAGCTTTCTTT.

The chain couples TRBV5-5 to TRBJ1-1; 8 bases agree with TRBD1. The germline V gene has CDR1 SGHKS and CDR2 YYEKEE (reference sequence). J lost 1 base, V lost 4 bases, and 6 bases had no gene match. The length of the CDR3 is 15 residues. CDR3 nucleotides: TGTGCCAGCAGCCTAACAGACAGGGGGAACACTGAAGCTTTCTTT. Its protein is CASSLTDRGNTEAFF.

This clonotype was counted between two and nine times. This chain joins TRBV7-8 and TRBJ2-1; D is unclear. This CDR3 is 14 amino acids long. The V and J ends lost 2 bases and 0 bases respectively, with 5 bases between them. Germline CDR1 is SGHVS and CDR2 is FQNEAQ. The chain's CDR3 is CASSLFSSYNEQFF. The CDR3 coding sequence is TGTGCCAGCAGCTTATTTAGCTCCTACAATGAGCAGTTCTTC. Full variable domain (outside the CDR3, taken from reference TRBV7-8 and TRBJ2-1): GAGVSQSPRYKVAKRGQDVALRCDPISGHVSLFWYQQALGQGPEFLTYFQNEAQLDKSGLPSDRFFAERPEGSVSTLKIQRTQQEDSAVYLCASSLFSSYNEQFFGPGTRLTVL.